A single sample gave rise to the 23 T cell receptor beta chains below, sequenced in a study of tumor-infiltrating lymphocytes in localized non-small cell lung cancer. Clones were sequenced by immunoSEQ multiplex PCR, and TCRdb holds only the in-frame ones, with some missing. In the table there are about 13,000 clones, around 79% of which are singletons. The sequenced sample was lung tumor tissue. These receptors were collected from a human donor with non-small cell lung cancer.

This clone came up once. The rearrangement uses TRBV5-6 and TRBJ2-7; 10 bases fit TRBD1. Unmatched junction bases numbered 3, after V lost 4 bases and J lost 2 bases. The CDR3 is made up of 14 amino acids. Germline V gives CDR1 SGHDT, CDR2 YYEEEE. CDR3 nucleotide sequence: TGTGCCAGCAGCGGGGGACAGGGGACCTACGAGCAGTACTTC. It yields the protein CASSGGQGTYEQYF.

This chain links TRBV5-6 with TRBJ1-5; 9 positions agree with TRBD1. CDR1 and CDR2 from the germline V gene are SGHDT and YYEEEE. J gave up 6 bases and V 0 bases, and 4 bases lay outside the gene matches. The CDR3 runs to 15 residues. The CDR3, as DNA: TGTGCCAGCAGCTTGGCAGGACAGGGGCGTCAGCCCCAGCATTTT. It encodes CASSLAGQGRQPQHF.

This rearrangement joins TRBV19 to TRBJ1-1; D uncertain. This CDR3 has 13 residues. Germline CDR1 and CDR2: LNHDA and SQIVND (reference sequence). Between the trimmed V and J ends, which lost 3 bases and 3 bases, there was a span of 8 bases. CDR3 nucleotide sequence: TGTGCCAGTAGTATCGCGCGGGACACTGAAGCTTTCTTT. Amino acids: CASSIARDTEAFF.

This chain connects TRBV5-5 to TRBJ2-7; 8 nucleotides line up with TRBD1. The CDR3 has 15 amino acids. The V and J ends lost 4 bases and 2 bases, in that order; junction bases with no gene match: 8. Per germline, CDR1 SGHKS and CDR2 YYEKEE (reference sequence). In DNA, the CDR3 is TGTGCCAGCAGCCAATCCCAGACAGGGGCCTACGAGCAGTACTTC. This gives the protein CASSQSQTGAYEQYF.

The genes are TRBV11-1 and TRBJ1-1; D may be TRBD1 (6 bases). This CDR3 spans 15 amino acids. CDR1 and CDR2 (germline): SGHAT, FQDESV (reference sequence). Trimming pared 6 bases from V and 1 base from J, leaving 15 bases between. The CDR3 nucleotides read TGTGCCAGCAGTTGGGGGGGCGCGGGGAACACTGAAGCTTTCTTT. Residues: CASSWGGAGNTEAFF.

This chain connects TRBV30 to TRBJ1-2; the match to TRBD1 covers 9 bases. J was trimmed by 14 bases and V by 5 bases; bases with no gene match: 12. The CDR3 totals 12 residues. The germline V gene has CDR1 GTSNPN and CDR2 SVGIG (reference sequence). CDR3 region: CAWVEDRGSQTF. In nucleotides, the CDR3 is TGTGCCTGGGTCGAAGACAGGGGGAGTCAAACCTTC.

V usage is TRBV5-4 and J usage is TRBJ2-1; tentatively, D is TRBD2 (5 bases). The ends were cut back, 4 bases at V and 10 bases at J, with 15 bases in the middle. This CDR3 spans 13 amino acids. Germline lookup yields CDR1 SGHNT and CDR2 YYREEE (reference sequence). The CDR3 DNA follows: TGTGCCAGCAGCCCCGACTCCCGCGGGGAGCAGTTCTTC. Translated, it gives CASSPDSRGEQFF.

This rearrangement joins TRBV5-1 to TRBJ1-2; TRBD1 agrees at 8 bases. Germline V gene data show CDR1 as SGHRS and CDR2 as YFSETQ. There are 14 residues in the CDR3. V gave up 0 bases and J gave up 3 bases; unmatched junction bases: 1. The CDR3 loop reads CASSLDRGDYGYTF. The CDR3, as DNA: TGCGCCAGCAGCTTGGACAGGGGGGACTATGGCTACACCTTC.

V usage is TRBV11-2 and J usage is TRBJ2-1; D is perhaps TRBD1 or TRBD2 (5 bases each). Deletions cut 3 bases from V and 0 bases from J, with 9 bases between. The CDR3 has 15 residues. Germline CDR1 is SGHAT and CDR2 is FQNNGV. The CDR3 loop is CASSFLRGSYNEQFF. CDR3 coding DNA: TGTGCCAGCAGCTTTCTGAGGGGCTCCTACAATGAGCAGTTCTTC.

The chain employs TRBV6-6 and TRBJ2-3; 8 positions match TRBD2. Per the germline V gene, CDR1 is MNHNY and CDR2 is SVGAGI (reference sequence). V shed 7 bases, J shed 5 bases, and the junction held 11 bases outside the gene matches. The CDR3 covers 15 residues. In DNA, the CDR3 is TGTGCCAGCACCGACTCCGGGGGGGCCGTAGATACGCAGTATTTT. It translates to CASTDSGGAVDTQYF.

The chain links TRBV5-1 to TRBJ2-1; 13 positions agree with TRBD2. Germline lookup yields CDR1 SGHRS and CDR2 YFSETQ. Unmatched junction bases numbered 10, after V lost 4 bases and J lost 9 bases. This CDR3 is 16 amino acids long. CDR3 bases: TGCGCCAGCAGCACAGACGGACTAGCGGGGGATGGTGAGCAGTTCTTC. As protein: CASSTDGLAGDGEQFF.

The V gene is TRBV4-3, the J gene TRBJ1-1, with D maybe TRBD1 (5 bases). V lost 0 bases to trimming and J lost 3 bases, with 11 bases between them. Germline V gene data show CDR1 as LGHNA and CDR2 as YSLEER. The CDR3 length is 15 residues. The CDR3: CASSQDGWGYTEAFF. In DNA, the CDR3 is TGCGCCAGCAGCCAAGATGGGTGGGGGTACACTGAAGCTTTCTTT.

The chain is built from TRBV6-1 and TRBJ2-3; no definite D call. Germline lookup yields CDR1 MNHNS and CDR2 SASEGT. The CDR3 has 15 residues. Trimming cost V 7 bases and J 0 bases, with 14 bases left between them. In DNA, the CDR3 is TGTGCCAGCACATTTGGCGAAGGAAGCACAGATACGCAGTATTTT. It encodes CASTFGEGSTDTQYF.

The chain joins TRBV2 to TRBJ1-6, with D tentatively TRBD1 (6 bases). V lost 6 bases, J lost 7 bases, and 16 bases lay in between. Germline CDR1 and CDR2: SNHLY and FYNNEI. This CDR3 comprises 15 residues. The CDR3 sequence is CASRRTGLGNSPLHF. CDR3 coding DNA: TGTGCCAGCAGACGAACAGGGTTGGGAAATTCACCCCTCCACTTT.

This chain uses TRBV30 with TRBJ2-1; TRBD2 aligns across 16 bases. J lost 8 bases, V lost 4 bases, and 8 bases had no gene match. Germline assignment: CDR1 GTSNPN and CDR2 SVGIG (reference sequence). The CDR3 is 16 residues long. CDR3 protein: CAWTKGLAGGPDEQFF. The CDR3 coding sequence is TGTGCCTGGACCAAGGGACTAGCGGGAGGGCCCGATGAGCAGTTCTTC. Complete variable domain (other parts from reference TRBV30 and TRBJ2-1): SQTIHQWPATLVQPVGSPLSLECTVEGTSNPNLYWYRQAAGRGLQLLFYSVGIGQISSEVPQNLSASRPQDRQFILSSKKLLLSDSGFYLCAWTKGLAGGPDEQFFGPGTRLTVL.

The chain combines TRBV5-6 with TRBJ2-2, with no clear D. The CDR3 is 13 residues long. Trimming cost V 4 bases and J 4 bases, with 8 bases left between them. The germline V gene has CDR1 SGHDT and CDR2 YYEEEE. The CDR3 DNA reads TGTGCCAGCAGCCCTCCGACCACCGGGGAGCTGTTTTTT. Translated: CASSPPTTGELFF.

This clone was detected only a few times. The J gene is TRBJ1-4, the V gene TRBV5-5; 8 positions agree with TRBD1. This CDR3 has 15 residues. V trimming: 2 bases; J trimming: 5 bases; junction bases outside the gene matches: 5. Germline values: CDR1 SGHKS, CDR2 YYEKEE (reference sequence). CDR3 sequence reads: CASSFSGGENEKLFF. CDR3 in DNA: TGTGCCAGCAGCTTTTCAGGGGGCGAGAATGAAAAACTGTTTTTT. The whole variable domain, filled in from reference TRBV5-5 and TRBJ1-4, reads DAGVTQSPTHLIKTRGQQVTLRCSPISGHKSVSWYQQVLGQGPQFIFQYYEKEERGRGNFPDRFSARQFPNYSSELNVNALLLGDSALYLCASSFSGGENEKLFFGSGTQLSVL.

The chain links TRBV28 to TRBJ1-2, with D unresolved. The germline V gene has CDR1 MDHEN and CDR2 SYDVKM. V was trimmed by 6 bases and J by 4 bases, leaving 12 bases between them. This CDR3 contains 13 residues. CDR3 bases: TGTGCCAGCAGCTCCCCCCCTACCTATGGCTACACCTTC. This gives the protein CASSSPPTYGYTF.

This chain uses TRBV5-5 with TRBJ1-5; D gene ambiguous. Germline V lookup: CDR1 SGHKS, CDR2 YYEKEE (reference sequence). Between the trimmed V and J ends, which lost 4 bases and 9 bases, there was a span of 17 bases. There are 14 residues in the CDR3. As DNA, the CDR3 is TGTGCCAGCAGCCTCCCTGGGCCAGCGCGGCCCCAGCATTTT. It yields the protein CASSLPGPARPQHF.

The chain recombines TRBV30 with TRBJ2-3; 10 bases fit TRBD2. Per the germline V gene, CDR1 is GTSNPN and CDR2 is SVGIG (reference sequence). The CDR3 spans 14 residues. V was clipped by 2 bases and J by 2 bases; unmatched bases: 1. CDR3 bases: TGTGCCTGGAGTAGCGGGAGGGCCACAGATACGCAGTATTTT. Translating it yields CAWSSGRATDTQYF. Based on the CDR3 plus reference TRBV30 and TRBJ2-3, the full variable domain is SQTIHQWPATLVQPVGSPLSLECTVEGTSNPNLYWYRQAAGRGLQLLFYSVGIGQISSEVPQNLSASRPQDRQFILSSKKLLLSDSGFYLCAWSSGRATDTQYFGPGTRLTVL.

The chain has TRBV5-6 and TRBJ1-6, with no clear D. The V gene lost 4 bases and the J gene lost 5 bases, with 4 bases spanning the gap. The CDR3 contains 12 residues. Germline loops: CDR1 SGHDT, CDR2 YYEEEE. CDR3 loop: CASSINNSPLHF. The CDR3, as DNA: TGTGCCAGCAGCATTAATAATTCACCCCTCCACTTT.

The V call is TRBV9, the J call TRBJ2-3; 7 bases fit TRBD1. CDR1 SGDLS and CDR2 YYNGEE come from the germline V gene. With V trimmed by 3 bases and J by 1 base, 2 bases remained unmatched. This CDR3 has 14 amino acids. The CDR3 DNA is TGTGCCAGCAGCGACGGACAGGGCACAGATACGCAGTATTTT. It is translated as CASSDGQGTDTQYF.

The V gene is TRBV6-5, the J gene TRBJ2-7, with 7 bases that match TRBD1. The CDR3 has 15 amino acids. Germline-derived CDR1 and CDR2 are MNHEY and SVGAGI. V lost 2 bases, J lost 4 bases, and 8 bases stayed unmatched. The CDR3 here is CASSYLGTAPYEQYF. The CDR3 DNA reads as TGTGCCAGCAGTTACCTCGGGACAGCGCCTTACGAGCAGTACTTC.